The 2 T cell receptor beta chains presented below share a single source sample, sequenced in a study of control samples from healthy donors and cancer patients. Using immunoSEQ multiplex PCR, the repertoire was profiled, and TCRdb retains in-frame clones only, with some absent. The repertoire holds approximately 58,000 clones, with roughly 86% as singletons. Material: PBMCs. These receptors were taken from a woman in her fifties or sixties with lung cancer.

The gene calls are TRBV3-1 (or the pseudogene TRBV3-2) and TRBJ2-2; D is perhaps TRBD1 (6 bases). Per the germline V gene, CDR1 is LGHDT and CDR2 is YNNKEL (reference sequence). V shed 2 bases and J shed 1 base, with 17 bases lying between them. The CDR3 runs to 18 residues. The CDR3 DNA follows: TGTGCCAGCAGCCAAACAGGGAGTCGCATCCAGAACACCGGGGAGCTGTTTTTT. This codes for CASSQTGSRIQNTGELFF.

The chain employs TRBV5-1 and TRBJ1-4, with D unclear. Germline V lookup: CDR1 SGHRS, CDR2 YFSETQ. This CDR3 is built from 16 residues. The V end lost 4 bases, the J end lost 0 bases, and 13 bases lay between the germline ends. The CDR3 coding sequence is TGCGCCAGCAGCGTATTAGCGGGAGCAACTAATGAAAAACTGTTTTTT. This encodes CASSVLAGATNEKLFF.